This T cell receptor beta chain was observed in a study of beta chain features in type 1 diabetes. Since all of the isolated RNA was reverse transcribed, expressed TCRB transcripts were what got sequenced. Some clones are missing from TCRdb's copy, which holds only in-frame ones; the method was immunoSEQ multiplex PCR. The sample comprises 200,000 to 250,000 clones, roughly a tenth of which are singletons, and 1% to 1.5% rests with the top ten. The CDR3 spans 16 residues. Trimming took 5 bases from V and 4 from J; bases not matched to a gene: 5. CDR1 is SEHNR, CDR2 FQNEAQ, per germline (reference sequence).

The receptor was derived from a man between 18 and 35 years old in good health. The chain employs TRBV7-9 and TRBJ2-5, with 15 bases fitting TRBD2. Sequenced sample: central memory CD4+ T cells from blood. CDR3 in amino acids: CASSRPGLAGGETQYF. CDR3 sequence (DNA): TGTGCCAGCAGCCGACCGGGACTAGCGGGAGGAGAGACCCAGTACTTC.